The clone carrying this TCR beta chain was counted a single time. Germline lookup yields CDR1 SGHTA and CDR2 FQGNSA. Deletions cut 6 bases from V and 3 bases from J, with 17 bases between. This CDR3 region has 15 residues. Libraries were prepared by immunoSEQ multiplex PCR; TCRdb keeps only in-frame clonotypes and omits some of them. The table lists more than 40,000 clones, roughly 86% of them singletons. These data are taken from a study of blood T cell repertoires in COVID-19. As for the study in general: Samples of COVID-19 (acute and convalescent) were obtained from the United States, Italy and Spain. PBMCs, B-cell-depleted T cells, or T cells were the source of the cDNA or gDNA that made up the material.

This sequence was found in a man aged 55 to 70 with active or convalescent COVID-19. The chain uses TRBV7-2 and TRBJ2-5; D may be TRBD1 (7 bases). Material for sequencing was peripheral blood. DNA for the CDR3: TGTGCCAGCAGGGGGAGCGCAGGGGGGAAAGAGACCCAGTACTTC. It is translated as CASRGSAGGKETQYF.